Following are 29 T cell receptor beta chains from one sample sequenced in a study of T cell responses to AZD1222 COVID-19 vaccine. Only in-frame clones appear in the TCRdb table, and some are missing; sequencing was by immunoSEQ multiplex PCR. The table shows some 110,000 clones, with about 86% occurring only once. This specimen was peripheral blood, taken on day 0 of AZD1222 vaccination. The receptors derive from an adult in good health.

In nucleotides, the CDR3 is TGTGCCAGCAGTCCAGGGGCGGCCAACGAGCAGTACTTC. This codes for CASSPGAANEQYF. The chain recombines TRBV6-2 or TRBV6-3 with TRBJ2-7, with D perhaps TRBD1 (6 bases). The V gene lost 5 bases and the J gene lost 5 bases, with 13 bases spanning the gap. The CDR3 is 13 amino acids. The germline CDR1 and CDR2 sequences are MNHEY and SVGEGT.

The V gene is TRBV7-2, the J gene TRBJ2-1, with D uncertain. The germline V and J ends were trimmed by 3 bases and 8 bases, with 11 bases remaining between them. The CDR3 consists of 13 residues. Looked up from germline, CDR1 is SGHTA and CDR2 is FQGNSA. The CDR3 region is CASSFVSGDEQFF. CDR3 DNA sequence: TGTGCCAGCAGCTTTGTCTCAGGCGATGAGCAGTTCTTC.

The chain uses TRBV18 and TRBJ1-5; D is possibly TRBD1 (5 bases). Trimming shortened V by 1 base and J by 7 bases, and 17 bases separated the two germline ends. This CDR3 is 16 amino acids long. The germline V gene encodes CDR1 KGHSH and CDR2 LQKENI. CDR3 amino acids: CASSPLGGERGQPQHF. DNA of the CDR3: TGTGCCAGCTCACCACTAGGAGGGGAACGTGGACAGCCCCAGCATTTT.

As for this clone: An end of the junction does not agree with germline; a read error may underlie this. CDR3 loop: CASSLGTVPVQNVF. The DNA of the CDR3 is TGTGCCAGCAGCCTAGGGACAGTCCCCGTACAAAACGTCTTC. V usage is TRBV3-1 (or the pseudogene TRBV3-2) and J usage is TRBJ2-7, with 7 bases lining up with TRBD1. Germline lookup yields CDR1 LGHDT and CDR2 YNNKEL (reference sequence). This CDR3 is 14 amino acids long.

As DNA, the CDR3 is TGTGCCAGCAGCAACACAGGGACCGGCTACACCTTC. Its protein product is CASSNTGTGYTF. This chain links TRBV11-2 with TRBJ1-2, with D tentatively TRBD1 (6 bases). The CDR3 spans 12 residues. Germline V gene sequence: CDR1 SGHAT, CDR2 FQNNGV. V lost 5 bases to trimming and J lost 8 bases, with 12 bases between them.

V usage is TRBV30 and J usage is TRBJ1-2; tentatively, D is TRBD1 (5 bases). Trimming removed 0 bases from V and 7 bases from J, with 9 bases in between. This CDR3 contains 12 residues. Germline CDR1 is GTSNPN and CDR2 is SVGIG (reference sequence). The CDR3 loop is CAWSVVRGGYTF. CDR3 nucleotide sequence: TGTGCCTGGAGTGTCGTAAGGGGTGGCTACACCTTC.

The CDR3 DNA sequence: TGTGCCAGCAGCCCCCGGGGAGGGGCAACCTACAATGAGCAGTTCTTC. Its protein is CASSPRGGATYNEQFF. The chain uses TRBV3-1 (or the pseudogene TRBV3-2) and TRBJ2-1; 7 nucleotides line up with TRBD2. Trimming removed 4 bases from V and 2 bases from J; junction bases left unmatched: 8. The CDR3 has 16 residues. CDR1 and CDR2 (germline): LGHDT, YNNKEL (reference sequence).

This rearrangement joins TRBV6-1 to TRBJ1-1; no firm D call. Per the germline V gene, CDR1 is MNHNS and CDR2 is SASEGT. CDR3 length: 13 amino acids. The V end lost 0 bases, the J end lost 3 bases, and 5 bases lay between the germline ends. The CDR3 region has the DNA TGTGCCAGCAGTGAAGCCGGTCACACTGAAGCTTTCTTT. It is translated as CASSEAGHTEAFF.

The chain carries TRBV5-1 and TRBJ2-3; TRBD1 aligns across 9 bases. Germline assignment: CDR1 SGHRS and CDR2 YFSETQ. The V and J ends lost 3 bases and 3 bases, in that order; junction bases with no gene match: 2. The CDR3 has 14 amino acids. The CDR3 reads CASSSGTGTDTQYF. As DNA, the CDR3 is TGCGCCAGCAGCTCCGGGACAGGGACAGATACGCAGTATTTT.

The CDR3 loop is CASRPGRGFTGELFF. CDR3 coding DNA: TGTGCCAGTAGACCGGGACGGGGTTTCACCGGGGAGCTGTTTTTT. The genes are TRBV19 and TRBJ2-2; D assignment may be TRBD1 or TRBD2 (5 bases each). CDR1 and CDR2 from the germline V gene are LNHDA and SQIVND (reference sequence). This CDR3 contains 15 residues. V lost 6 bases, J lost 4 bases, and 15 bases lay in between.

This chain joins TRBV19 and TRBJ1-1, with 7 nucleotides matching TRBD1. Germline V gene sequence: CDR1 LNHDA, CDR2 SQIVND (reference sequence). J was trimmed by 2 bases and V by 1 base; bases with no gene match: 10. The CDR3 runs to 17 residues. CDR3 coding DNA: TGTGCCAGTAGTATAGGTGCGGAGGGGGCGCGAAACACTGAAGCTTTCTTT. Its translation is CASSIGAEGARNTEAFF.

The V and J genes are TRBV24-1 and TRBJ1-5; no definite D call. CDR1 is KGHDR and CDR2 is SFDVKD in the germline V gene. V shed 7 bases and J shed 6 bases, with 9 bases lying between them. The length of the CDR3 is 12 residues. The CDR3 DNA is TGTGCCACCAGCCCACATGGTCAGCCCCAGCATTTT. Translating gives CATSPHGQPQHF.

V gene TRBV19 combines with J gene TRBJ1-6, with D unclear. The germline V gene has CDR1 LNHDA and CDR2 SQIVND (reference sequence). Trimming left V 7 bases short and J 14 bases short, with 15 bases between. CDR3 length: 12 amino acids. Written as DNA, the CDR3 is TGTGCCAGTAAGGACCGGGCTCAAACCCTCCACTTT. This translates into CASKDRAQTLHF.

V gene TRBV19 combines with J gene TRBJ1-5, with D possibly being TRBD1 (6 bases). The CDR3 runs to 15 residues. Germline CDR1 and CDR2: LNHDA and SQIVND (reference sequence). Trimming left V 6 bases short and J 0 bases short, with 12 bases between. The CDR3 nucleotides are TGTGCCAGTAGCCCGGGACACGTTAGCAATCAGCCCCAGCATTTT. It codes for CASSPGHVSNQPQHF.

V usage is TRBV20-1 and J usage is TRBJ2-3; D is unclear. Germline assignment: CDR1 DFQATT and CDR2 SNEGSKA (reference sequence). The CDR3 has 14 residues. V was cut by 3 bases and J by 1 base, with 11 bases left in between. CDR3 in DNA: TGCAGTGCTAGTACACAAGACGGCACAGATACGCAGTATTTT. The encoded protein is CSASTQDGTDTQYF.

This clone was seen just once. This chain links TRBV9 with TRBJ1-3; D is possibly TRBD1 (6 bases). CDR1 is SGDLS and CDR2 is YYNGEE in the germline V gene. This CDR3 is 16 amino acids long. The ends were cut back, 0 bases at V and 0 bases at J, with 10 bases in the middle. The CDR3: CASSVATGPSGNTIYF. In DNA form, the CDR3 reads TGTGCCAGCAGCGTAGCTACAGGGCCCTCTGGAAACACCATATATTTT.

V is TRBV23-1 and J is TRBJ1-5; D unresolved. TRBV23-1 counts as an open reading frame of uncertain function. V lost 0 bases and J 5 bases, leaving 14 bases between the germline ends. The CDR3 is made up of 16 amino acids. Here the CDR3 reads CASSQSLPAIYQPQHF. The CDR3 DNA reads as TGCGCCAGCAGTCAATCGTTACCGGCAATTTATCAGCCCCAGCATTTT.

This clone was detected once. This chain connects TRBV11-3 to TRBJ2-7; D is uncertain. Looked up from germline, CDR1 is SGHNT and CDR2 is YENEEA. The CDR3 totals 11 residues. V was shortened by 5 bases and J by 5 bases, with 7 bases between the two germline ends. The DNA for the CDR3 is TGTGCCAGCAGCCAAGGAAACGAGCAGTACTTC. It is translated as CASSQGNEQYF.

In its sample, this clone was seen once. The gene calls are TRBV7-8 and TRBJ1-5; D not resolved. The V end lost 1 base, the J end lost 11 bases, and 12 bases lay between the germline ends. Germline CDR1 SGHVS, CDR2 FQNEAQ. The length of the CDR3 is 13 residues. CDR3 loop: CASSLGREGSQHF. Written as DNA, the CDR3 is TGTGCCAGCAGCTTAGGACGGGAGGGATCCCAGCATTTT.

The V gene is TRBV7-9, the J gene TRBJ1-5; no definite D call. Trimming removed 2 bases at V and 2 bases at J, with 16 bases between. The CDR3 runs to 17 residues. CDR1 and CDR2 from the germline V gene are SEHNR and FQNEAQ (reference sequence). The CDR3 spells CASSLQIGIFGNQPQHF. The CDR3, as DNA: TGTGCCAGCAGCTTACAGATAGGGATTTTTGGCAATCAGCCCCAGCATTTT.

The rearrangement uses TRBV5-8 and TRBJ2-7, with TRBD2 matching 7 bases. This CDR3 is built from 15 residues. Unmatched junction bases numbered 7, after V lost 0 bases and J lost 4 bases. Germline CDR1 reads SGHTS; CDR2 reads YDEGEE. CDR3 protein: CASSLAPSGPYEQYF. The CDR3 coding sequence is TGTGCCAGCAGCTTGGCGCCTAGCGGACCATACGAGCAGTACTTC.

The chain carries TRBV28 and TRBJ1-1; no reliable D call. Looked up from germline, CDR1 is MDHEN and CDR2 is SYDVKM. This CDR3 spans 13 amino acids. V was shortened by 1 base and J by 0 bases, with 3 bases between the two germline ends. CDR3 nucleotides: TGTGCCAGCAGTTTATTGGTGAACACTGAAGCTTTCTTT. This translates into CASSLLVNTEAFF.

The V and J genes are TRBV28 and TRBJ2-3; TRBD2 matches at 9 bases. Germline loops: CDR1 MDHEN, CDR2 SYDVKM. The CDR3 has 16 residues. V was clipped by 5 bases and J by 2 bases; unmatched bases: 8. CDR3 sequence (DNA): TGTGCCAGCAGTCCGCCCCTAGCGGGGTACACAGATACGCAGTATTTT. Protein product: CASSPPLAGYTDTQYF.

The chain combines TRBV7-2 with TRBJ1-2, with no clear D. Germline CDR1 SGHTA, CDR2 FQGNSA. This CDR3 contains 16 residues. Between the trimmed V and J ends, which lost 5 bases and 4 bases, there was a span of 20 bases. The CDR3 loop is CASSTQPDGRVYGYTF. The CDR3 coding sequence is TGTGCCAGCAGCACCCAGCCAGATGGGAGGGTCTATGGCTACACCTTC. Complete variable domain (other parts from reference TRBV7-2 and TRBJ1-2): GAGVSQSPSNKVTEKGKDVELRCDPISGHTALYWYRQSLGQGLEFLIYFQGNSAPDKSGLPSDRFSAERTGGSVSTLTIQRTQQEDSAVYLCASSTQPDGRVYGYTFGSGTRLTVV.

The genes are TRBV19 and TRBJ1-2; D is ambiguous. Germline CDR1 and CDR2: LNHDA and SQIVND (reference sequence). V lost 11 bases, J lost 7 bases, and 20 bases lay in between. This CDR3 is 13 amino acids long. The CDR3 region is CASFPGEGSGYTF. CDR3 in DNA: TGTGCCTCATTCCCGGGCGAAGGAAGTGGCTACACCTTC.

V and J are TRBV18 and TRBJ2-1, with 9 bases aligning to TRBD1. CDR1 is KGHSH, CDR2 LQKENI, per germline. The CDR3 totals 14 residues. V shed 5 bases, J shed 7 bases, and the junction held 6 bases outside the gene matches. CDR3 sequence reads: CASSVGGQGNEQFF. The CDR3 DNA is TGTGCCAGCTCAGTTGGGGGACAGGGTAATGAGCAGTTCTTC.

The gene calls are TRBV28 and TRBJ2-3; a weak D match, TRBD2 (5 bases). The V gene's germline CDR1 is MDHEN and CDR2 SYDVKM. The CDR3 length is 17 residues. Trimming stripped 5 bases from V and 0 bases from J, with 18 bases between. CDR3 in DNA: TGTGCCAGCAGTGGAGGCGGAGCGTCTCCTAGCACAGATACGCAGTATTTT. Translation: CASSGGGASPSTDTQYF.

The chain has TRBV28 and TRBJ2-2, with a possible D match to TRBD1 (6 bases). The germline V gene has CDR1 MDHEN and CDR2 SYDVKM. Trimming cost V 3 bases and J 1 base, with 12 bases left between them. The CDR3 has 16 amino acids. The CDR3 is CASSFPGHRNTGELFF. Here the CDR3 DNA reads TGTGCCAGCAGTTTCCCGGGACACCGGAACACCGGGGAGCTGTTTTTT.

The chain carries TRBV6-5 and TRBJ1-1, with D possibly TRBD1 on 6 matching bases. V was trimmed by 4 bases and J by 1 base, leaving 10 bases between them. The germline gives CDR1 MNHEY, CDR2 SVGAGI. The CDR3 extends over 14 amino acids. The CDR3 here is CASSSSRGNTEAFF. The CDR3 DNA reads TGTGCCAGCAGTTCCTCCAGGGGGAACACTGAAGCTTTCTTT.